The clone carrying this T cell receptor beta chain has a single count. The sample comes from a study of blood T cells in healthy people across ages. Germline V gives CDR1 SGHVS, CDR2 FQNEAQ. The CDR3 is 15 residues long. Trimming shortened V by 3 bases and J by 6 bases, and 15 bases separated the two germline ends. A J-beta primer mix and a sample-barcoded 5' primer were used in a second PCR of about 7 to 12 cycles. TCRdb analysed the 5' RACE reads with MiXCR anew, one entry per CDR3 protein. The sample carries hundreds of thousands of distinct CDR3 sequences, 25% to 30% recorded once. The clonotype comes from a woman in her sixties or seventies in good health. The chain joins TRBV7-8 to TRBJ2-1, with D perhaps TRBD1 (6 bases). Sample: blood. The CDR3 DNA sequence: TGTGCCAGCAGCTTTTTGGGCAGGGGTTCCAATGAGCAGTTCTTC. It encodes CASSFLGRGSNEQFF.